This TCR beta chain was obtained from a study of spatial heterogeneity in lung cancer. For the study at large: Alpha-chain detections were consistently fewer than beta-chain detections among the sequences. For the average unique TCR and UMI combination, more than 9.5 occurrences appeared in raw reads.

Sample time point: sample taken at primary tumor resection. Whole RNA, which was extracted from tumor, nontumor lung tissue or frozen PBMC, was sequenced without any cell sorting. MiXCR, run by TCRdb on the 5' RACE reads, gives a single entry per CDR3 protein. Among 20,000 to 25,000 distinct CDR3 sequences listed, approximately 4.4% were seen once. This clonotype came up many times. The receptor comes from a male donor with early-stage non-small cell lung cancer. Sequenced material: PBMCs, taken at surgery.

The CDR3 bases are TGTGCCAGCAGCCAAGACAGTTATGGCTACACCTTC. Its translation is CASSQDSYGYTF. The V gene is TRBV5-5, the J gene TRBJ1-2; weak D call: TRBD1 (5 bases). V was clipped by 4 bases and J by 5 bases, with 9 bases between them. Germline V gene sequence: CDR1 SGHKS, CDR2 YYEKEE (reference sequence). The CDR3 has 12 residues.